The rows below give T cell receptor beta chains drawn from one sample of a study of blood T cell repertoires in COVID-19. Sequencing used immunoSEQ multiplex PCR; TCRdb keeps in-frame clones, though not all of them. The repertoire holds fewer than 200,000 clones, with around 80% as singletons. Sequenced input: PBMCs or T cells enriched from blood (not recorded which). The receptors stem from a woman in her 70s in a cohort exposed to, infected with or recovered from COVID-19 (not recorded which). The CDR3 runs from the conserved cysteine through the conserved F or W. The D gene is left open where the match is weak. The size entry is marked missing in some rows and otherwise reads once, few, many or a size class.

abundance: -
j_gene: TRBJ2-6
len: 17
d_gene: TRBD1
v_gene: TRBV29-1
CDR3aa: CSGPRRDRGSGANVLTF
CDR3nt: TGCAGCGGTCCTCGGAGGGACAGGGGCTCTGGGGCCAACGTCCTGACTTTC

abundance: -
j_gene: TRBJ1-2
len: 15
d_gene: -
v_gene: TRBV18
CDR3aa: CASSPMEQGSYGYTF
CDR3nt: TGTGCCAGCTCACCGATGGAACAGGGATCCTATGGCTACACCTTC

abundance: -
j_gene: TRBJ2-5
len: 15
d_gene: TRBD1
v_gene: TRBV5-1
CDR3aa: CASSLGTGAQETQYF
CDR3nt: TGCGCCAGCAGCTTAGGGACAGGGGCCCAAGAGACCCAGTACTTC

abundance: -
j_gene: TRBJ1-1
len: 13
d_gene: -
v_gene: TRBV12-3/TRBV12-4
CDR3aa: CASSLYRVTEAFF
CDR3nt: TGTGCCAGCAGTTTATACAGGGTCACTGAAGCTTTCTTT

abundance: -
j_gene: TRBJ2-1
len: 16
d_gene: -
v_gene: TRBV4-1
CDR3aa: CASSQIFPEYYNEQFF
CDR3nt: TGCGCCAGCAGCCAGATATTTCCGGAGTACTACAATGAGCAGTTCTTC

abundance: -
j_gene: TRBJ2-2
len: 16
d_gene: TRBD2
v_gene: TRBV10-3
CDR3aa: CAISESTSGNTGELFF
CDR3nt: TGTGCCATCAGTGAGTCCACTAGCGGAAACACCGGGGAGCTGTTTTTT

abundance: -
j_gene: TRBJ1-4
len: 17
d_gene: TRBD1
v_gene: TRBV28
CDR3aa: CASSSAGTGKGGEKLFF
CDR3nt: TGTGCCAGCAGTTCAGCCGGGACAGGGAAGGGAGGCGAAAAACTGTTTTTT

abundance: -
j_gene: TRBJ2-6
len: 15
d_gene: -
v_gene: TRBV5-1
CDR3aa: CASSVRGSGANVLTF
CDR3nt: TGCGCCAGCAGCGTCAGGGGTTCTGGGGCCAACGTCCTGACTTTC

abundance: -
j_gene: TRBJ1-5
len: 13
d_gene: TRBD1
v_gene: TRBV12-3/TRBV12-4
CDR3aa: CASSLTGVQPQHF
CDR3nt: TGTGCCAGCAGTTTAACAGGGGTTCAGCCCCAGCATTTT

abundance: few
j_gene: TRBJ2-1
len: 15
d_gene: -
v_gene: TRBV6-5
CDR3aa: CASSRGGGSYNEQFF
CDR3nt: TGTGCCAGCAGTAGAGGGGGGGGTTCCTACAATGAGCAGTTCTTC

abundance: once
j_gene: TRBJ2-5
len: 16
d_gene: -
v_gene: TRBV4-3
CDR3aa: CASSQVYGVGQETQYF
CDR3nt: TGCGCCAGCAGCCAAGTATACGGAGTAGGCCAAGAGACCCAGTACTTC

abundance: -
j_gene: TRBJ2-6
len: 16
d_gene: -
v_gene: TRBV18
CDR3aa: CASSPRQVSGANVLTF
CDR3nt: TGTGCCAGCTCACCGAGACAGGTCTCTGGGGCCAACGTCCTGACTTTC

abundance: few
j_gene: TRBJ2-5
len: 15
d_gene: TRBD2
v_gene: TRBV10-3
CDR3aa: CAIMGSGSGQETQYF
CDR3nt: TGTGCCATCATGGGTAGCGGGAGTGGGCAAGAGACCCAGTACTTC

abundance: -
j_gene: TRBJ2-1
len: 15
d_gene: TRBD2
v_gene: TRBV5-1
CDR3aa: CASSPGLAGEGEQFF
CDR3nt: TGCGCCAGCAGCCCGGGACTAGCGGGAGAAGGTGAGCAGTTCTTC

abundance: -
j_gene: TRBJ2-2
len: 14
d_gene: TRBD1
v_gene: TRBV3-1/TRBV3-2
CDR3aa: CASSYTGATGELFF
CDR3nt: TGTGCCAGCAGCTATACAGGGGCCACCGGGGAGCTGTTTTTT

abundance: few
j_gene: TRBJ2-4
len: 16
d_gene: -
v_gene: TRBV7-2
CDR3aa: CASSLRSAAGENIQYF
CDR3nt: TGTGCCAGCAGCTTAAGGTCAGCGGCAGGAGAAAACATTCAGTACTTC

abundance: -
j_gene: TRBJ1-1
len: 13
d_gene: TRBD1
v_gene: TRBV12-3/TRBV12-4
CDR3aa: CASSPRGRTEAFF
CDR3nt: TGTGCCAGCAGTCCCAGGGGGCGCACTGAAGCTTTCTTT

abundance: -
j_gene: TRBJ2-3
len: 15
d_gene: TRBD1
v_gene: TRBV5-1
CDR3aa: CASSSQGPAVDTQYF
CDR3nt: TGCGCCAGCAGCTCACAGGGGCCAGCGGTAGATACGCAGTATTTT

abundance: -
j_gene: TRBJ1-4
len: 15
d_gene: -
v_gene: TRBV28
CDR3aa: CASSQGATTNEKLFF
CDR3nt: TGTGCCAGCAGCCAAGGGGCGACAACTAATGAAAAACTGTTTTTT

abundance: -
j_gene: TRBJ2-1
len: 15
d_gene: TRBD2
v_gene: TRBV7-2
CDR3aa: CASSFGAGGYNEQFF
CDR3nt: TGTGCCAGCAGCTTCGGTGCGGGAGGGTACAATGAGCAGTTCTTC

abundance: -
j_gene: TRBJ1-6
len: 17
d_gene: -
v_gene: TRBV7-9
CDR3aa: CASRFSGVVRYNSPLHF
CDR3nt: TGTGCCAGCAGATTTAGCGGGGTTGTGCGGTATAATTCACCCCTCCACTTT

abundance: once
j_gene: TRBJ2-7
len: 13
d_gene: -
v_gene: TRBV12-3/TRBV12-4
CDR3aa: CASSLAGGHEQYF
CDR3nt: TGTGCCAGCAGTTTAGCGGGAGGTCACGAGCAGTACTTC

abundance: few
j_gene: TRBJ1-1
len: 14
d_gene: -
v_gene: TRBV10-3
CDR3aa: CAIRPNLGGTEAFF
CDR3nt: TGTGCCATCAGACCAAATCTGGGGGGAACTGAAGCTTTCTTT

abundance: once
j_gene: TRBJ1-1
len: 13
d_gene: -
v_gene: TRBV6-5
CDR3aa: CASSYPLATEAFF
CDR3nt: TGTGCCAGCAGTTACCCGCTGGCCACTGAAGCTTTCTTT

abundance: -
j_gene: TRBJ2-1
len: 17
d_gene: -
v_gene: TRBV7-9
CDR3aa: CASSTGTLSSSYNEQFF
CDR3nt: TGTGCCAGCAGCACTGGGACTCTGTCGAGCTCCTACAATGAGCAGTTCTTC

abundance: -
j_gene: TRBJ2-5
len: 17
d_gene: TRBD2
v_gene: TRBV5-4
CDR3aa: CASSSTGTTRRQETQYF
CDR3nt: TGTGCCAGCAGCTCAACCGGGACTACTAGAAGACAAGAGACCCAGTACTTC

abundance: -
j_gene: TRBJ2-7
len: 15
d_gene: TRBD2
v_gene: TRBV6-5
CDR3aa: CASSNPSGGSYEQYF
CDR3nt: TGTGCCAGCTCTAATCCTAGCGGGGGGTCCTACGAGCAGTACTTC

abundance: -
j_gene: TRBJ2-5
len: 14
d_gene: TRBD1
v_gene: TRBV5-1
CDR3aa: CASSLLGTEETQYF
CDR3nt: TGCGCCAGCAGCTTGTTGGGGACAGAAGAGACCCAGTACTTC

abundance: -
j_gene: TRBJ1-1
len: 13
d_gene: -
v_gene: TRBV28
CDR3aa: CASSRGPSLEAFF
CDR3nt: TGTGCCAGCAGTCGCGGGCCGTCGCTGGAAGCTTTCTTT

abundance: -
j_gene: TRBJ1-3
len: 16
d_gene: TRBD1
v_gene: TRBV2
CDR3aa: CASSPGTVYSGNTIYF
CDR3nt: TGTGCCAGCAGTCCCGGGACAGTCTACTCTGGAAACACCATATATTTT

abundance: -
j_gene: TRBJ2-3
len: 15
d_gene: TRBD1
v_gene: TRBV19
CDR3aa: CASSRTGVLTDTQYF
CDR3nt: TGTGCCAGTAGCCGGACAGGTGTCCTCACAGATACGCAGTATTTT

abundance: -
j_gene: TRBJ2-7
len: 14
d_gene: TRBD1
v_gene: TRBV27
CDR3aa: CASSRQGGDDEQYF
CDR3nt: TGTGCCAGCAGTCGACAGGGCGGTGACGACGAGCAGTACTTC

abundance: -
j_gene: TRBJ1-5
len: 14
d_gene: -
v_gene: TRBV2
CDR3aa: CASSVPGSHQPQHF
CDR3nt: TGTGCCAGCAGTGTACCAGGGTCCCATCAGCCCCAGCATTTT

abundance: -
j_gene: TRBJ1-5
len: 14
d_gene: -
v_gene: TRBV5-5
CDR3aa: CASRPSQGGQPQHF
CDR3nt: TGTGCCAGCAGACCGTCCCAAGGGGGACAGCCCCAGCATTTT

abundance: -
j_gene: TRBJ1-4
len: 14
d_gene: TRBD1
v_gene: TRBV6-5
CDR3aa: CASSPGQGGEKLFF
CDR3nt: TGTGCCAGCAGTCCGGGACAGGGTGGGGAAAAACTGTTTTTT

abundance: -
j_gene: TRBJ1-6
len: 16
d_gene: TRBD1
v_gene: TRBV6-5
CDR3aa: CASSSGPGQGDSPLHF
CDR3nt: TGTGCCAGCAGTTCCGGCCCGGGACAGGGAGACTCACCCCTCCACTTT

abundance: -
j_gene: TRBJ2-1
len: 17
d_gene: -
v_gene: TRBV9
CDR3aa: CASSVVPLRDTNNEQFF
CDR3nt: TGTGCCAGCAGCGTAGTGCCCCTTCGGGATACGAACAATGAGCAGTTCTTC

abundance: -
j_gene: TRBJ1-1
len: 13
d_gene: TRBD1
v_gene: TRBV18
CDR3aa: CASSLTGGTEAFF
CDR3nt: TGTGCCAGCTCGCTAACAGGGGGCACTGAAGCTTTCTTT

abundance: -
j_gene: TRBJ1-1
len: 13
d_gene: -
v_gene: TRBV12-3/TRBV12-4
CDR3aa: CASSLFGNTEAFF
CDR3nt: TGTGCCAGCAGTTTATTCGGGAACACTGAAGCTTTCTTT

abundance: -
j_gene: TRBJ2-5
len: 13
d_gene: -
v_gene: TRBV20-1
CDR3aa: CSASGTLGETQYF
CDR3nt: TGCAGTGCTAGTGGGACATTGGGGGAGACCCAGTACTTC

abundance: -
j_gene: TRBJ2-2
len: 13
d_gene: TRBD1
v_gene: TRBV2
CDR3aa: CASRDTGVGELFF
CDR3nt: TGTGCCAGCAGGGACACAGGGGTCGGGGAGCTGTTTTTT

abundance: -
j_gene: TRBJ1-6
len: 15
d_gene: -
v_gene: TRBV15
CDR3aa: CATSRQTGVVSPLHF
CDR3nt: TGTGCCACCAGCAGACAAACGGGGGTGGTGTCACCCCTCCACTTT

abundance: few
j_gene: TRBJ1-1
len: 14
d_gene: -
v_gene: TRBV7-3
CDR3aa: CASSLTAGSVEAFF
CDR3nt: TGTGCCAGCAGCTTAACCGCAGGGTCTGTTGAAGCTTTCTTT

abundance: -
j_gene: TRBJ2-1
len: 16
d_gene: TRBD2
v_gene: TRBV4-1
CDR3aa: CASSQARTSDYNEQFF
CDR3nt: TGCGCCAGCAGCCAAGCACGGACTAGCGACTACAATGAGCAGTTCTTC

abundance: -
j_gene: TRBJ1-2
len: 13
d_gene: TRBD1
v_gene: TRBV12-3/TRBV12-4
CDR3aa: CASRGQGMGGYTF
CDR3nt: TGTGCCAGCAGAGGACAGGGTATGGGTGGCTACACCTTC

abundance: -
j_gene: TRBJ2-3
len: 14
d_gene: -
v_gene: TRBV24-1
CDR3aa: CATSGQGFTDTQYF
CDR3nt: TGTGCCACCAGTGGGCAGGGCTTCACAGATACGCAGTATTTT

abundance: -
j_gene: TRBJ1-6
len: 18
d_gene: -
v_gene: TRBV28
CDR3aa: CASSLGLRESSYNSPLHF
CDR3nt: TGTGCCAGCAGTTTAGGATTGAGGGAGAGCTCCTATAATTCACCCCTCCACTTT

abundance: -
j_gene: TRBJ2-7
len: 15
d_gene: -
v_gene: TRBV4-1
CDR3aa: CASSQSRGGHYEQYF
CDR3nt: TGCGCCAGCAGCCAATCAAGGGGGGGCCACTACGAGCAGTACTTC

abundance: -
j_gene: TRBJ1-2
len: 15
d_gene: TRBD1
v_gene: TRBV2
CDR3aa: CASSESSQGGYGYTF
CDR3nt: TGTGCCAGCAGTGAGTCCTCTCAGGGGGGCTATGGCTACACCTTC

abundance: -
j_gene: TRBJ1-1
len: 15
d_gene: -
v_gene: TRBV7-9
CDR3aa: CASSLSRVWNTEAFF
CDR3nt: TGTGCCAGCAGCTTAAGTCGGGTTTGGAACACTGAAGCTTTCTTT

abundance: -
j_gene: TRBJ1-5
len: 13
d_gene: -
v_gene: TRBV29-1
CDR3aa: CSVRAGDNQPQHF
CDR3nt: TGCAGCGTTCGGGCAGGGGACAATCAGCCCCAGCATTTT

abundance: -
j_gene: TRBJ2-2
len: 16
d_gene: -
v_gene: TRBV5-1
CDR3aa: CASSFQPGSNTGELFF
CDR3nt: TGCGCCAGCAGCTTCCAGCCAGGGTCGAACACCGGGGAGCTGTTTTTT

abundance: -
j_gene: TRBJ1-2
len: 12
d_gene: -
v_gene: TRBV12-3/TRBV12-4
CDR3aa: CASSLEAYGYTF
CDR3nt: TGTGCCAGCAGTTTAGAAGCCTATGGCTACACCTTC

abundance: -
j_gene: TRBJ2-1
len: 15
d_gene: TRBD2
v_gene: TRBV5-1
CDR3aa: CASSLASGSVYEQFF
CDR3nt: TGCGCCAGCAGCTTGGCTAGCGGGAGTGTTTATGAGCAGTTCTTC

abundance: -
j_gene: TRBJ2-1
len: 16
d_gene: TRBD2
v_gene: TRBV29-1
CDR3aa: CSVTSGRTRTYNEQFF
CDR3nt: TGCAGCGTCACTAGCGGGAGGACCAGAACCTACAATGAGCAGTTCTTC

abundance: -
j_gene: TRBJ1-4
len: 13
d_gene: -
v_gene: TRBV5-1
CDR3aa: CASRSQGNEKLFF
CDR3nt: TGCGCCAGCAGGAGCCAGGGGAATGAAAAACTGTTTTTT